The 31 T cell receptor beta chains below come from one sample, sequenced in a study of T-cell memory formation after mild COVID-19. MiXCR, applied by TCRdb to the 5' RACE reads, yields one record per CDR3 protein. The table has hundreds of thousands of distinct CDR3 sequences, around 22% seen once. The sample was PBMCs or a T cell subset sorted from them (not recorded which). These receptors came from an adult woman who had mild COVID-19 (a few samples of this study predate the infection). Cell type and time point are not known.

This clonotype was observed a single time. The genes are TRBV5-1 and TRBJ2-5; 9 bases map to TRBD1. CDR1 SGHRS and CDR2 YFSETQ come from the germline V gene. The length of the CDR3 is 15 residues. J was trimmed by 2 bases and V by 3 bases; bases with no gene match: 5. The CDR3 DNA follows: TGCGCCAGCAGCTGGGGACAGGGTCGGCAAGAGACCCAGTACTTC. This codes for CASSWGQGRQETQYF.

Written as DNA, the CDR3 is TGTGCCAGCTGGCAGAACTATGGCTACACCTTC. Translating gives CASWQNYGYTF. The chain is built from TRBV6-6 and TRBJ1-2, with D uncertain. Deletions cut 8 bases from V and 2 bases from J, with 6 bases between. CDR1 MNHNY and CDR2 SVGAGI come from the germline V gene (reference sequence). The CDR3 contains 11 residues.

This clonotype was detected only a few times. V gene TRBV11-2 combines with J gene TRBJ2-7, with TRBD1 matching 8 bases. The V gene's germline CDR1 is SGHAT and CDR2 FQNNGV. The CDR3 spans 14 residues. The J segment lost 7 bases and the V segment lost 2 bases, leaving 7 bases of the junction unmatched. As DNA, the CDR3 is TGTGCCAGCAGCTTATTCCAGGGGGCAGGAGAGCAGTACTTC. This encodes CASSLFQGAGEQYF.

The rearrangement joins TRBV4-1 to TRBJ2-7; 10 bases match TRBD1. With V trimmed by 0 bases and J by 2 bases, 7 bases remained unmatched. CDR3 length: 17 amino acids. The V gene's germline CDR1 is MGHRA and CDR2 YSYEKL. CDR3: CASSQDPRQGATYEQYF. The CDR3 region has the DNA TGCGCCAGCAGCCAAGATCCGCGACAGGGGGCTACCTACGAGCAGTACTTC.

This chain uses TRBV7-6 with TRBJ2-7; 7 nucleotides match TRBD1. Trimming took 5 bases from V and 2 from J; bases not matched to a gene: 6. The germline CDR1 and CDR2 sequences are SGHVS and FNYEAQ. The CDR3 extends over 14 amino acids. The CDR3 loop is CASSVHTGAYEQYF. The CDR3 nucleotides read TGTGCCAGCAGCGTACACACAGGGGCCTACGAGCAGTACTTC. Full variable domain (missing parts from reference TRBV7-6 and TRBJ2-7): GAGVSQSPRYKVTKRGQDVALRCDPISGHVSLYWYRQALGQGPEFLTYFNYEAQQDKSGLPNDRFSAERPEGSISTLTIQRTEQRDSAMYRCASSVHTGAYEQYFGPGTRLTVT.

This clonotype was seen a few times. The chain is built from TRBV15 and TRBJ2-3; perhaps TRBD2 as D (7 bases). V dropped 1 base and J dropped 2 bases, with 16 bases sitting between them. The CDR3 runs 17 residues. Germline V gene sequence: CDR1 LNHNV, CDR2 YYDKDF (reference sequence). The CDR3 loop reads CATSRGPPGGPTDTQYF. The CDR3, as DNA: TGTGCCACCAGCAGAGGACCCCCGGGGGGCCCCACAGATACGCAGTATTTT.

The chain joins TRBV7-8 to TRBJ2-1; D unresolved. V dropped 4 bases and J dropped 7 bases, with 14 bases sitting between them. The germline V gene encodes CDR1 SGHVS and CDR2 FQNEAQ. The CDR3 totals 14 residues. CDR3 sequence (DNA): TGTGCCAGCAGCTCTACTGGAAGGGAAAATGAGCAGTTCTTC. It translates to CASSSTGRENEQFF.

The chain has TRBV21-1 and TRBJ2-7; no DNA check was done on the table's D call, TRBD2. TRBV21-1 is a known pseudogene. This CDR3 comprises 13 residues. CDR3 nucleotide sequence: TGTGCCGCGGGAGGTGACACCCCCTACGAGCAGTACTTC. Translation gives CAAGGDTPYEQYF.

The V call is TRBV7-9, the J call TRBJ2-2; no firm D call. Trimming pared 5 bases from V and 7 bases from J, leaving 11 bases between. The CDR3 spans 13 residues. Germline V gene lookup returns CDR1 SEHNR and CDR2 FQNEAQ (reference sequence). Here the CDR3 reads CASSPSRVGELFF. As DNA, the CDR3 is TGTGCCAGCAGCCCCTCCCGGGTCGGGGAGCTGTTTTTT.

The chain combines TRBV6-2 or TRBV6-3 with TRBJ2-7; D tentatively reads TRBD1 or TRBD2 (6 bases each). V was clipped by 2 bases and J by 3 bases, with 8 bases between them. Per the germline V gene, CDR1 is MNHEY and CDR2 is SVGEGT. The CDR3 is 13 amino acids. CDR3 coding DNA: TGTGCCAGCAGTTACGGGGGGCACTACGAGCAGTACTTC. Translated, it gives CASSYGGHYEQYF.

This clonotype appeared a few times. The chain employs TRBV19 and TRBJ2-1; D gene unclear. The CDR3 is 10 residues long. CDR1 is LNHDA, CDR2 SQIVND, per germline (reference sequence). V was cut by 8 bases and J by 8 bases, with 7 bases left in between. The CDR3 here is CASGWDEQFF. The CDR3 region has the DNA TGTGCCAGTGGGTGGGATGAGCAGTTCTTC.

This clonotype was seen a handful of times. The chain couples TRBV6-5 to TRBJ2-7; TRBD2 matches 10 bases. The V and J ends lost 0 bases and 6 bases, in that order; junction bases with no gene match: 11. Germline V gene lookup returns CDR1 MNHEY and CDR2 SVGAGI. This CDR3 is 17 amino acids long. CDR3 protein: CASSYSTWASGGGEQYF. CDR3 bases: TGTGCCAGCAGTTACTCGACATGGGCTAGCGGGGGAGGCGAGCAGTACTTC.

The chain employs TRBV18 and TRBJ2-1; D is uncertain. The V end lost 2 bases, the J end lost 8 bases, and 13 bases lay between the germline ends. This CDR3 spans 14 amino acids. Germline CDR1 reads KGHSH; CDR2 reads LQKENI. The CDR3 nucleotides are TGTGCCAGCTCACCAGGCTTATTCTCGTATGAGCAGTTCTTC. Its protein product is CASSPGLFSYEQFF.

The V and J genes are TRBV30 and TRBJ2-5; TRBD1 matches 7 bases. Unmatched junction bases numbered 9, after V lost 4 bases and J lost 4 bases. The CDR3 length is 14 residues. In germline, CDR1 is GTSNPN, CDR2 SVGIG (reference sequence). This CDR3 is CAWIERGRVETQYF. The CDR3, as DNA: TGTGCCTGGATCGAGAGGGGGCGTGTAGAGACCCAGTACTTC.

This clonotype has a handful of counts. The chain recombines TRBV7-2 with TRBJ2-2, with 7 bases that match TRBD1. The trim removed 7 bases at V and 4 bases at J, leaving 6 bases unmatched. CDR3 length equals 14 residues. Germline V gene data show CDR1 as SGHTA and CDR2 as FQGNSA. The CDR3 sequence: CASTVYRGTGELFF. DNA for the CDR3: TGTGCCAGCACCGTTTACAGGGGCACCGGGGAGCTGTTTTTT.

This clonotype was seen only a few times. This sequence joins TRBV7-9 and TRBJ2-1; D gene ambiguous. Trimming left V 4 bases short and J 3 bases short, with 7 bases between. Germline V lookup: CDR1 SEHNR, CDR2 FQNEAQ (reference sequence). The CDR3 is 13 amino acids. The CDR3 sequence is CASSSLGYNEQFF. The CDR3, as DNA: TGTGCCAGCAGCTCGCTGGGCTACAATGAGCAGTTCTTC.

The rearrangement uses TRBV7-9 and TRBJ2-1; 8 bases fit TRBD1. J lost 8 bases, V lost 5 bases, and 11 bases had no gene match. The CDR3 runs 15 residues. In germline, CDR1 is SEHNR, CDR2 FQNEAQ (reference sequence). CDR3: CASSRTPGGRDEQFF. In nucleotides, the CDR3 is TGTGCCAGCAGCCGGACCCCAGGGGGCAGGGATGAGCAGTTCTTC.

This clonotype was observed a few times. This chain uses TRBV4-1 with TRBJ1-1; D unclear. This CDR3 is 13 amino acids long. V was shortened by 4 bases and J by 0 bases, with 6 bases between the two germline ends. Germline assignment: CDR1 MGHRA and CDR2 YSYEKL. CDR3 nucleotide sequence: TGCGCCAGCAGCCGCTCAGTGAACACTGAAGCTTTCTTT. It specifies CASSRSVNTEAFF.

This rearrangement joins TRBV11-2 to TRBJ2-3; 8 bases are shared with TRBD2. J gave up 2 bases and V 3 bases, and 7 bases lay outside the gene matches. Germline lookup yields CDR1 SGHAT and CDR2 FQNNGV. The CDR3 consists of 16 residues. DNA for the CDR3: TGTGCCAGCAGCTTTCTCCGGGGGGGACACACAGATACGCAGTATTTT. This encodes CASSFLRGGHTDTQYF.

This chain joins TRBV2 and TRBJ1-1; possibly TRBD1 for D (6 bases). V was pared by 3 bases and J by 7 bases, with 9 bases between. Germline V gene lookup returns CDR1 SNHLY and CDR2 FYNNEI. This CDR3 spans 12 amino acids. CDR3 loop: CASSEQGREAFF. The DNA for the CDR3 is TGTGCCAGCAGTGAGCAGGGGCGTGAAGCTTTCTTT.

The CDR3 bases are TGTGCCAGCAGCTTAGGCGGGAGGACCAATGAGCAGTTCTTC. This sequence encodes CASSLGGRTNEQFF. This sequence joins TRBV7-9 and TRBJ2-1; 8 bases are a match to TRBD2. This CDR3 spans 14 amino acids. The V gene's germline CDR1 is SEHNR and CDR2 FQNEAQ (reference sequence). The V segment lost 1 base and the J segment 6 bases; nucleotides outside the gene matches: 2.

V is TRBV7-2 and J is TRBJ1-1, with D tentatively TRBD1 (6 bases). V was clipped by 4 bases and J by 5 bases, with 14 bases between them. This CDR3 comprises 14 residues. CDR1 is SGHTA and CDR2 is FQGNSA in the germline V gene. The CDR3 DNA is TGTGCCAGCAGCTCCTCGGGGGCTTGGACTGAAGCTTTCTTT. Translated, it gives CASSSSGAWTEAFF. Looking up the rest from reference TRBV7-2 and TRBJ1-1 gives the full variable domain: GAGVSQSPSNKVTEKGKDVELRCDPISGHTALYWYRQSLGQGLEFLIYFQGNSAPDKSGLPSDRFSAERTGGSVSTLTIQRTQQEDSAVYLCASSSSGAWTEAFFGQGTRLTVV.

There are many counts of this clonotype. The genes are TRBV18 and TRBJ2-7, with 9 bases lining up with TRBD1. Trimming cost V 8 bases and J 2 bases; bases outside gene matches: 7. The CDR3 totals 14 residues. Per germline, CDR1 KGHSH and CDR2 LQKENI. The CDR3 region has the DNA TGTGCCAGCAGCCCCCGGGACAGGGCCTACGAGCAGTACTTC. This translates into CASSPRDRAYEQYF.

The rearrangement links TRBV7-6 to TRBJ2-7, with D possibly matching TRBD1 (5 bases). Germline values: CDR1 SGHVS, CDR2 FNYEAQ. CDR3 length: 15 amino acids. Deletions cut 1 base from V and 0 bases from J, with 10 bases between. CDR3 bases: TGTGCCAGCAGCTTAGGAACAGGACCCTCCTACGAGCAGTACTTC. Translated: CASSLGTGPSYEQYF.

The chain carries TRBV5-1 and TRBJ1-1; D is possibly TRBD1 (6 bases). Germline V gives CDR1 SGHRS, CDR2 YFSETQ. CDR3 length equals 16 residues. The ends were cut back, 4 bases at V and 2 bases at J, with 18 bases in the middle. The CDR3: CASSLPRTEVNTEAFF. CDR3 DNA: TGCGCCAGCAGCCTTCCTCGGACAGAAGTCAACACTGAAGCTTTCTTT.

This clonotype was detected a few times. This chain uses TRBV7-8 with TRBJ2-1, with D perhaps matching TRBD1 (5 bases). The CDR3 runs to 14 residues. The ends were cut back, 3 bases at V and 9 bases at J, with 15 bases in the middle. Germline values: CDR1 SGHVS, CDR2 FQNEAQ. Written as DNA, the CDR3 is TGTGCCAGCAGCTTTTCAGTCCCCCAGGGTGAGCAGTTCTTC. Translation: CASSFSVPQGEQFF.

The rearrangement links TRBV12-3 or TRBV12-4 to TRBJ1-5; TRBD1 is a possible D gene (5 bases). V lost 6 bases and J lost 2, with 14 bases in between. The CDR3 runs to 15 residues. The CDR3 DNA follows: TGTGCCAGCAGCCCTTCTGGGGGTGGCAATCAGCCCCAGCATTTT. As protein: CASSPSGGGNQPQHF.

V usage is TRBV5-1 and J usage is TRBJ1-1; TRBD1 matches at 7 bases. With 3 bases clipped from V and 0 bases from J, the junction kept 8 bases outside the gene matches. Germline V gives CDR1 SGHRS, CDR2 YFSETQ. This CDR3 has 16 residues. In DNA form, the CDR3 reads TGCGCCAGCAGCTATGGACAGGACTACATGAACACTGAAGCTTTCTTT. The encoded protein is CASSYGQDYMNTEAFF.

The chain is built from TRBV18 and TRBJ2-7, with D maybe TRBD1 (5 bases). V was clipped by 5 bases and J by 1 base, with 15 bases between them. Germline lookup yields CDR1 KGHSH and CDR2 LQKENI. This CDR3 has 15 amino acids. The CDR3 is CASSEPGYGSYEQYF. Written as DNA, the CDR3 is TGTGCCAGCTCAGAACCAGGGTATGGGTCCTACGAGCAGTACTTC. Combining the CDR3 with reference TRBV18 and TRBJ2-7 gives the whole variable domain NAGVMQNPRHLVRRRGQEARLRCSPMKGHSHVYWYRQLPEEGLKFMVYLQKENIIDESGMPKERFSAEFPKEGPSILRIQQVVRGDSAAYFCASSEPGYGSYEQYFGPGTRLTVT.

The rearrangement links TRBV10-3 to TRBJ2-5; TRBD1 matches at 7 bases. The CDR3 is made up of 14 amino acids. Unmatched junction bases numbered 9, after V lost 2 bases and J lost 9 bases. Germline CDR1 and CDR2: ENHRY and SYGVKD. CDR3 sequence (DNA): TGTGCCATCAGTGAGACCGACAGGGTGAAGCCCCAGTACTTC. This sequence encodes CAISETDRVKPQYF.

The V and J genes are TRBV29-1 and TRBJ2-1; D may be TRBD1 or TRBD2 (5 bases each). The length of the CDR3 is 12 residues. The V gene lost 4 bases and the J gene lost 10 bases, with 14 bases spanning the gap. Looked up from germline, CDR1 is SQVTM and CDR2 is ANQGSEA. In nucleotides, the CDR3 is TGCAGCGTTGTAGAGGGGAGTAGAGAGCAGTTCTTC. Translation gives CSVVEGSREQFF.